Listed below are T cell receptor beta chains from one sample, sequenced in a study of response to subunit inactivated influenza vaccine. Via MiXCR, TCRdb re-called the RT-PCR reads, giving one row per CDR3 protein. The sample consists of about 650,000 distinct CDR3 sequences, less than 20% of them appearing once. The sample consisted of PBMCs from blood, taken 11 to 12 days after vaccination. Source of these receptors: a middle-aged man who received an inactivated influenza vaccine. Both conserved end residues are part of each CDR3. Each record gives: V gene, J gene, CDR3 protein.

TRBV10-3	TRBJ1-2	CAISESAGYSYGYTF
TRBV12-3/TRBV12-4	TRBJ2-5	CASTNGGFNQYF
TRBV28	TRBJ2-7	CASRLGTGLYEQYF
TRBV20-1	TRBJ1-5	CSARVGPPSNQPQHF
TRBV20-1	TRBJ1-5	CSARDAGINQPQHF
TRBV5-5	TRBJ1-5	CASSPLGQVSNQPQHF
TRBV5-1	TRBJ1-2	CASSSGAPNYGYTF
TRBV25-1	TRBJ2-7	CASTRGQGSYEQYF
TRBV12-3/TRBV12-4	TRBJ2-3	CASSSQGPGQYF
TRBV4-3	TRBJ2-1	CASSQDGTSFWNEQFF
TRBV20-1	TRBJ1-6	CSAKTGTVDSPLHF
TRBV7-8	TRBJ2-7	CASSLQETSYEQYF
TRBV4-1	TRBJ1-1	CASSLGRRGEAFF
TRBV28	TRBJ2-3	CASSVGTGGSTDTQYF
TRBV28	TRBJ2-2	CASSFSPTGELFF
TRBV11-3	TRBJ1-1	CASSRGQGRGNTEAFF
TRBV3-1	TRBJ2-3	CASSQESPGRPPDTQYF
TRBV28	TRBJ2-1	CASSPSPYNEQFF
TRBV6-1	TRBJ2-3	CASSELALWGDTDTQYF
TRBV7-6	TRBJ2-2	CASSHRGVNTGELFF
TRBV7-6	TRBJ2-5	CASSLEVGHSPETQYF
TRBV12-3/TRBV12-4	TRBJ1-1	CASSHRQSGRNTEAFF
TRBV7-9	TRBJ2-3	CASSLGSVRDTQYF
TRBV5-1	TRBJ1-4	CASSSRGQGLQGTNEKLFF
TRBV18	TRBJ2-1	CASSPPNSYNEQFF
TRBV2	TRBJ2-5	CASTGTGEETQYF
TRBV6-2/TRBV6-3	TRBJ2-1	CASSGTRGPGANYNEQFF
TRBV5-1	TRBJ2-7	CASSWGLSSGSTYEQYF
TRBV12-3/TRBV12-4	TRBJ1-1	CASSSWGRRGLNTEAFF
TRBV10-1	TRBJ2-3	CASSDDRAHTDTQYF
TRBV5-1	TRBJ2-5	CASSFPGQETQYF
TRBV20-1	TRBJ1-1	CSARVGSYTEAFF
TRBV6-5	TRBJ1-2	CAARTGYGYTF
TRBV24-1	TRBJ2-1	CATSAAEGEQFF
TRBV14	TRBJ2-3	CASSLHTGTKKF
TRBV29-1	TRBJ2-3	CSVGRFADTQYF
TRBV7-2	TRBJ1-2	CASSYSNYGYTF
TRBV20-1	TRBJ1-5	CSAFMDRKPQHF
TRBV11-2	TRBJ2-3	CASSLRRTSVADTQYF
TRBV3-1	TRBJ2-7	CASSQLGQTYEQYF
TRBV28	TRBJ2-2	CASRGGSVGTGELFF
TRBV7-9	TRBJ1-2	CASSRGTDGGFGYTF
TRBV28	TRBJ2-2	CASSLPLVLTNTGELFF
TRBV7-2	TRBJ2-3	CASSFWTSGITDTQYF
TRBV6-1	TRBJ2-2	CAVGRQQNTGELFF
TRBV11-3	TRBJ2-1	CASSLVGTATYNEQFF
TRBV27	TRBJ1-6	CASRRVLGSPLHF
TRBV20-1	TRBJ2-2	CSASGLAGGVTGELFF
TRBV20-1	TRBJ1-1	CSARLMLRGNTEAFF